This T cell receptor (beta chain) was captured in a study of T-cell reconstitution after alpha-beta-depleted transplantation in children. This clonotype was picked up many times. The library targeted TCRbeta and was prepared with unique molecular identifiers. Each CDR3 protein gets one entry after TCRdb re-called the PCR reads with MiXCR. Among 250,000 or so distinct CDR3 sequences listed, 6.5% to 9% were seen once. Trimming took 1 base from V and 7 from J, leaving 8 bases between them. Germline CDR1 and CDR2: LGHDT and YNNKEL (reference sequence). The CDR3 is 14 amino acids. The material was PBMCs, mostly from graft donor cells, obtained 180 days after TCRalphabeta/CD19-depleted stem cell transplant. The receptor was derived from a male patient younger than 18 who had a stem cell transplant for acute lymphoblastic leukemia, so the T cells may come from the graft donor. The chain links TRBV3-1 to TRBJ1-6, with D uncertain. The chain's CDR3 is CASSQVVKNSPLHF. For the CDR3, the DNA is TGTGCCAGCAGCCAAGTGGTCAAAAATTCACCCCTCCACTTT.